The 25 T cell receptor beta chains below were found in one sample sequenced in a study of CD8+ T cells in alopecia areata (dated by TCRdb to 2016 to 2019). The time point label of this sample denotes: 4 weeks on oral tofacitinib. This sample's treatment or condition label indicates: oral pan-JAK inhibitor, 5-10 mg twice daily. Libraries were constructed by the immunoSEQ multiplex PCR assay. To provide template for TCR sequencing, every sample had RNA extracted and reverse transcribed into cDNA. TCRdb's version of the immuneACCESS table is confined to in-frame rearrangements and falls short of the full clone set. An unresolved V gene accounts for under half of the shortfall where checked; the remainder is of unknown origin. The sample yields 110,000 or so clones; approximately 59% were counted once. The ten largest clones take up around 30% of the sample. The source was CD8+ T cells sorted from blood, collected at week 4, from a patient treated with tofacitinib. These receptors all stem from a human donor with alopecia areata.

The rearrangement joins TRBV13 to TRBJ1-3; 8 bases are shared with TRBD1. CDR3 size: 12 residues. Germline loops: CDR1 PRHDT, CDR2 FYEKMQ (reference sequence). V lost 5 bases and J lost 8; bases outside the gene matches: 2. CDR3 sequence reads: CASSLRGHTIYF. The CDR3 DNA is TGTGCCAGCAGCCTCAGGGGGCACACCATATATTTT.

The chain links TRBV29-1 to TRBJ1-2; D unclear. Germline CDR1 reads SQVTM; CDR2 reads ANQGSEA. The CDR3 consists of 14 residues. CDR3 sequence: CSATSSASNYGYTF. In DNA form, the CDR3 reads TGCAGTGCGACAAGTTCCGCCTCTAACTATGGCTACACCTTC.

This clone was counted a few times. The rearrangement uses TRBV4-1 and TRBJ1-5, with D possibly being TRBD1 (6 bases). Germline V gives CDR1 MGHRA, CDR2 YSYEKL. Between the trimmed V and J ends, which lost 0 bases and 6 bases, there was a span of 18 bases. The CDR3 contains 17 residues. Here the CDR3 DNA reads TGCGCCAGCAGCCAAGATTTGGGGGCAGGGGATCGTCAGCCCCAGCATTTT. Its translation: CASSQDLGAGDRQPQHF.

Here the CDR3 DNA reads TGTGCCAGCAGCTTCCCCCGACAGCGGGGGGGAGACAATGAGCAGTTCTTC. Its translation is CASSFPRQRGGDNEQFF. J is TRBJ2-1 and V is TRBV7-9; 10 nucleotides align to TRBD2. The trim removed 3 bases at V and 5 bases at J, leaving 10 bases unmatched. Germline V CDR1 and CDR2: SEHNR, FQNEAQ (reference sequence). CDR3 length: 17 amino acids.

V and J are TRBV12-5 and TRBJ1-6; D perhaps matches TRBD1 (5 bases). The CDR3 runs 14 residues. In germline, CDR1 is LGHNT, CDR2 FRNRAP. Trimming left V 2 bases short and J 8 bases short, with 10 bases between. CDR3 DNA sequence: TGTGCTAGTGGTTTGCGGGGCTCGGATTCACCCCTCCACTTT. Translating it yields CASGLRGSDSPLHF.

There are a few counts of this clone. This rearrangement joins TRBV7-6 to TRBJ1-1; D uncertain. This CDR3 comprises 13 residues. In germline, CDR1 is SGHVS, CDR2 FNYEAQ. V lost 2 bases to trimming and J lost 6 bases, with 10 bases between them. The CDR3 is CASSLMGAAEAFF. The CDR3 nucleotides are TGTGCCAGCAGCTTAATGGGTGCCGCTGAAGCTTTCTTT.

The chain recombines TRBV5-1 with TRBJ2-7; TRBD2 agrees at 7 bases. From germline, CDR1 is SGHRS and CDR2 YFSETQ. This CDR3 is built from 13 residues. V gave up 7 bases and J gave up 3 bases; unmatched junction bases: 7. The CDR3 region is CASAGESIYEQYF. The CDR3 DNA reads TGCGCCAGCGCGGGGGAATCCATCTACGAGCAGTACTTC.

In this sample, this clone turned up a few times. V is TRBV29-1 and J is TRBJ2-2; perhaps TRBD2 as D (5 bases). CDR1 and CDR2 from the germline V gene are SQVTM and ANQGSEA. The CDR3 sequence is 12 residues long. Trimming stripped 3 bases from V and 4 bases from J, with 6 bases between. In DNA, the CDR3 is TGCAGCGTTGAGGGGAGCACCGGGGAGCTGTTTTTT. This encodes CSVEGSTGELFF.

The rearrangement joins TRBV2 to TRBJ1-2; D is ambiguous. The CDR3 covers 15 residues. Germline assignment: CDR1 SNHLY and CDR2 FYNNEI. Trimming took 3 bases from V and 0 from J, leaving 11 bases between them. Here the CDR3 DNA reads TGTGCCAGCAGTGATAACCTGCTGCCTAACTATGGCTACACCTTC. Its translation: CASSDNLLPNYGYTF.

This clone was observed a handful of times. The J gene is TRBJ2-7, the V gene TRBV30; 7 bases match TRBD2. The CDR3 is 13 residues long. Trimming removed 4 bases from V and 5 bases from J; junction bases left unmatched: 8. CDR1 and CDR2 from the germline V gene are GTSNPN and SVGIG (reference sequence). The CDR3 coding sequence is TGTGCCTGGACCCGGGGGGTTGAGGACGAGCAGTACTTC. This encodes CAWTRGVEDEQYF.

V gene TRBV7-9 combines with J gene TRBJ2-7, with 7 bases matching TRBD1. With V trimmed by 4 bases and J by 0 bases, 6 bases remained unmatched. The germline CDR1 and CDR2 sequences are SEHNR and FQNEAQ (reference sequence). The CDR3 contains 15 residues. As DNA, the CDR3 is TGTGCCAGCAGCTCCGGGACAGCCTACTCCTACGAGCAGTACTTC. Translated: CASSSGTAYSYEQYF. Based on the CDR3 plus reference TRBV7-9 and TRBJ2-7, the full variable domain is DTGVSQNPRHKITKRGQNVTFRCDPISEHNRLYWYRQTLGQGPEFLTYFQNEAQLEKSRLLSDRFSAERPKGSFSTLEIQRTEQGDSAMYLCASSSGTAYSYEQYFGPGTRLTVT.

The gene calls are TRBV19 and TRBJ1-2; TRBD1 might be the D (6 bases). The CDR3 loop spans 16 amino acids. V dropped 0 bases and J dropped 4 bases, with 15 bases sitting between them. Germline CDR1 reads LNHDA; CDR2 reads SQIVND (reference sequence). CDR3 DNA: TGTGCCAGTAGTATAGACCGGACAGTCCTTCTCTATGGCTACACCTTC. Its protein product is CASSIDRTVLLYGYTF. Based on the CDR3 plus reference TRBV19 and TRBJ1-2, the full variable domain is DGGITQSPKYLFRKEGQNVTLSCEQNLNHDAMYWYRQDPGQGLRLIYYSQIVNDFQKGDIAEGYSVSREKKESFPLTVTSAQKNPTAFYLCASSIDRTVLLYGYTFGSGTRLTVV.

Only one count was recorded for this clone. V gene TRBV6-5 combines with J gene TRBJ2-7; TRBD1 aligns across 9 bases. Looked up from germline, CDR1 is MNHEY and CDR2 is SVGAGI. V lost 6 bases and J lost 4; bases outside the gene matches: 1. CDR3 length: 12 residues. The CDR3 sequence: CASSGQGYEQYF. CDR3 DNA: TGTGCCAGCAGCGGACAGGGGTACGAGCAGTACTTC.

This clone was observed a few times. The CDR3 sequence: CASSTGRKDQPQHF. CDR3 in DNA: TGTGCCAGCAGCACCGGGAGAAAGGATCAGCCCCAGCATTTT. The chain is built from TRBV7-2 and TRBJ1-5; D gene ambiguous. The germline gives CDR1 SGHTA, CDR2 FQGNSA. V gave up 5 bases and J gave up 5 bases, with 13 bases separating them. This CDR3 spans 14 amino acids. The full variable domain, in which reference TRBV7-2 and TRBJ1-5 provide the parts outside the CDR3, is GAGVSQSPSNKVTEKGKDVELRCDPISGHTALYWYRQSLGQGLEFLIYFQGNSAPDKSGLPSDRFSAERTGGSVSTLTIQRTQQEDSAVYLCASSTGRKDQPQHFGDGTRLSIL.

This chain connects TRBV5-1 to TRBJ2-7, with D possibly matching TRBD1 (5 bases). The V end lost 0 bases, the J end lost 3 bases, and 10 bases lay between the germline ends. The CDR3 sequence is 14 residues long. CDR1 SGHRS and CDR2 YFSETQ come from the germline V gene. CDR3 bases: TGCGCCAGCAGCTTGGAGTCAGGGATCTACGAGCAGTACTTC. As protein: CASSLESGIYEQYF.

As regards this clone: Other DNA sequences within the sample encode an identical CDR3. This chain connects TRBV29-1 to TRBJ1-4; weak D call: TRBD1 (5 bases). Germline V gene data show CDR1 as SQVTM and CDR2 as ANQGSEA. V was shortened by 5 bases and J by 8 bases, with 15 bases between the two germline ends. CDR3 size: 13 residues. This CDR3 reads CSVLGQGEEKLFF. Written as DNA, the CDR3 is TGCAGCGTTCTGGGGCAGGGCGAGGAAAAACTGTTTTTT.

The chain combines TRBV29-1 with TRBJ2-5; D is undetermined. The germline CDR1 and CDR2 sequences are SQVTM and ANQGSEA. The CDR3 extends over 13 amino acids. V was clipped by 7 bases and J by 2 bases, with 14 bases between them. CDR3 in DNA: TGCAGCGCCGTGAGCTGGGTTCAAGAGACCCAGTACTTC. Translation gives CSAVSWVQETQYF.

This clone came up once. Mismatch with germline at one junction end may stem from a read error. The rearrangement uses TRBV7-7 and TRBJ2-6; D gene ambiguous. In germline, CDR1 is SSHAT, CDR2 FNYEAQ (reference sequence). The CDR3 has 19 residues. CDR3 nucleotides: TGTGCTAGCAGCTTATTTAAGGTTGGACCCTACCCATCGGCCAACGTCCTGACTTTC. Translation gives CASSLFKVGPYPSANVLTF.

The table lists this clone with a few counts. The CDR3 DNA reads as TGCAGCTTGCAGGGTGGGAGCACAGATACGCAGTATTTT. Residues: CSLQGGSTDTQYF. The V gene is TRBV29-1, the J gene TRBJ2-3, with TRBD1 as a possible D gene (5 bases). V lost 8 bases, J lost 0 bases, and 12 bases lay in between. The length of the CDR3 is 13 residues. Germline lookup yields CDR1 SQVTM and CDR2 ANQGSEA.

The chain joins TRBV27 to TRBJ2-7; D is uncertain. The germline gives CDR1 MNHEY, CDR2 SMNVEV (reference sequence). V was cut by 10 bases and J by 9 bases, with 16 bases left in between. The CDR3 has 11 amino acids. The CDR3 region has the DNA TGTGCCACCCCCGTTACTAACACGCAGTACTTC. It translates to CATPVTNTQYF.

The V and J genes are TRBV5-6 and TRBJ1-1, with D hard to call. The CDR3 is 13 residues long. Per the germline V gene, CDR1 is SGHDT and CDR2 is YYEEEE. V lost 1 base and J lost 8, with 12 bases in between. As DNA, the CDR3 is TGTGCCAGCAGCTTGTTAAATCTGAGCGAAGCTTTCTTT. This encodes CASSLLNLSEAFF.

The chain carries TRBV7-9 and TRBJ1-1, with no clear D. V was cut by 7 bases and J by 1 base, with 10 bases left in between. The CDR3 contains 13 residues. The germline V gene has CDR1 SEHNR and CDR2 FQNEAQ (reference sequence). In nucleotides, the CDR3 is TGTGCCAGCACTGTCGCAGGGAACACTGAAGCTTTCTTT. Protein sequence: CASTVAGNTEAFF.

The genes are TRBV20-1 and TRBJ1-2; D uncertain. V lost 1 base and J 8 bases, leaving 5 bases between the germline ends. Germline CDR1 DFQATT, CDR2 SNEGSKA (reference sequence). This CDR3 spans 10 amino acids. The CDR3 DNA sequence: TGCAGTGCTAGAGCGGCAGGCTACACCTTC. As protein: CSARAAGYTF.

The chain uses TRBV29-1 and TRBJ2-7, with 7 bases matching TRBD1. Losses at the gene ends were 7 bases for V and 7 bases for J; bases not matched to a gene: 13. CDR1 and CDR2 (germline): SQVTM, ANQGSEA. CDR3 length equals 13 residues. The chain's CDR3 is CSAETGELGEQYF. CDR3 in DNA: TGCAGCGCCGAAACAGGGGAACTCGGGGAGCAGTACTTC.

The chain combines TRBV29-1 with TRBJ2-1; 14 nucleotides line up with TRBD2. The J segment lost 8 bases and the V segment lost 2 bases, leaving 5 bases of the junction unmatched. The CDR3 consists of 15 residues. Germline values: CDR1 SQVTM, CDR2 ANQGSEA. CDR3 residues: CSVERGTSGGDEQFF. The CDR3 nucleotides read TGCAGCGTTGAAAGGGGGACTAGCGGGGGCGATGAGCAGTTCTTC.